What follows are 22 T cell receptor beta chains derived from one specimen sequenced in a study of T cell changes during pregnancy in multiple sclerosis. Method: immunoSEQ multiplex PCR; TCRdb's copy keeps in-frame clones and lacks some. Among some 70,000 clones listed, over 80% were seen once. The sequencing here drew on CD8+ T cells from peripheral blood mononuclear cells, taken in the third trimester of pregnancy. The origin of the receptors is a female donor in good health, enrolled as a control in a pregnancy study.

V is TRBV9 and J is TRBJ1-2; 8 nucleotides agree with TRBD1. The CDR3 sequence is 14 residues long. V dropped 0 bases and J dropped 8; count of bases not matched to a gene: 6. Germline CDR1 is SGDLS and CDR2 is YYNGEE. This CDR3 is CASSVVTGARGYTF. The CDR3 region has the DNA TGTGCCAGCAGCGTAGTGACAGGGGCTAGGGGCTACACCTTC.

This chain links TRBV7-7 with TRBJ2-1; D is unresolved. This CDR3 contains 13 residues. The germline V gene encodes CDR1 SSHAT and CDR2 FNYEAQ (reference sequence). The ends were cut back, 3 bases at V and 0 bases at J, with 3 bases in the middle. The CDR3 region has the DNA TGTGCCAGCAGCTTGAGCTCCTACAATGAGCAGTTCTTC. Protein: CASSLSSYNEQFF. Looking up the rest from reference TRBV7-7 and TRBJ2-1 gives the full variable domain: GAGVSQSPRYKVTKRGQDVTLRCDPISSHATLYWYQQALGQGPEFLTYFNYEAQPDKSGLPSDRFSAERPEGSISTLTIQRTEQRDSAMYRCASSLSSYNEQFFGPGTRLTVL.

The chain joins TRBV5-1 to TRBJ2-3; possible D gene TRBD2, 6 bases. V dropped 7 bases and J dropped 2 bases, with 11 bases sitting between them. The CDR3 is 13 residues long. The germline V gene has CDR1 SGHRS and CDR2 YFSETQ. The CDR3 protein is CASAGTYTDTQYF. The CDR3 coding sequence is TGCGCCAGCGCCGGGACTTACACAGATACGCAGTATTTT.

The chain is built from TRBV28 and TRBJ2-3; 10 nucleotides match TRBD2. V was clipped by 6 bases and J by 4 bases; unmatched bases: 13. The CDR3 contains 17 residues. Germline CDR1 is MDHEN and CDR2 is SYDVKM. The CDR3 is CASSGGGVAGGSDTQYF. In nucleotides, the CDR3 is TGTGCCAGCAGCGGGGGCGGGGTAGCGGGGGGTTCAGATACGCAGTATTTT.

As regards this clone: The germline gene is not matched at one end of the junction; a read error may be the cause. The chain has TRBV18 and TRBJ1-2, with a tentative D call TRBD1 (5 bases). Germline V gives CDR1 KGHSH, CDR2 LQKENI. This CDR3 is built from 19 residues. The CDR3 coding sequence is TGTGCCAGCTTACCACTGGTGTCAGAAGGGACTACGAAACTATGGGGCTACACCTTC. Translated, it gives CASLPLVSEGTTKLWGYTF.

The chain has TRBV9 and TRBJ2-1; weak D call: TRBD1 (5 bases). Germline V gene data show CDR1 as SGDLS and CDR2 as YYNGEE. V was trimmed by 0 bases and J by 0 bases, leaving 7 bases between them. CDR3 length equals 15 residues. CDR3 residues: CASSVGGYSYNEQFF. The CDR3 DNA follows: TGTGCCAGCAGCGTAGGGGGCTACTCCTACAATGAGCAGTTCTTC.

V is TRBV19 and J is TRBJ2-1; perhaps TRBD1 as D (5 bases). CDR3 size: 15 residues. Trimming pared 6 bases from V and 0 bases from J, leaving 12 bases between. CDR1 is LNHDA, CDR2 SQIVND, per germline (reference sequence). CDR3 sequence (DNA): TGTGCCAGTAGAGTACAGGAAAGCTCCTACAATGAGCAGTTCTTC. Translation gives CASRVQESSYNEQFF. The whole variable domain, remainder taken from reference TRBV19 and TRBJ2-1, is DGGITQSPKYLFRKEGQNVTLSCEQNLNHDAMYWYRQDPGQGLRLIYYSQIVNDFQKGDIAEGYSVSREKKESFPLTVTSAQKNPTAFYLCASRVQESSYNEQFFGPGTRLTVL.

This clone occurred a few times. DNA of the CDR3: TGCAGCGTTGAGTTGAACGGGGTGGGAAACACTGAAGCTTTCTTT. Translating gives CSVELNGVGNTEAFF. V usage is TRBV29-1 and J usage is TRBJ1-1, with D unclear. V lost 3 bases to trimming and J lost 2 bases, with 16 bases between them. Germline loops: CDR1 SQVTM, CDR2 ANQGSEA. The CDR3 covers 15 residues. The entire variable domain, with the rest obtained from reference TRBV29-1 and TRBJ1-1, is as follows: SAVISQKPSRDICQRGTSLTIQCQVDSQVTMMFWYRQQPGQSLTLIATANQGSEATYESGFVIDKFPISRPNLTFSTLTVSNMSPEDSSIYLCSVELNGVGNTEAFFGQGTRLTVV.

This clone was counted a single time. The chain joins TRBV6-5 to TRBJ2-7, with 9 bases that match TRBD1. Germline-derived CDR1 and CDR2 are MNHEY and SVGAGI. The CDR3 is made up of 16 amino acids. Trimming cost V 4 bases and J 4 bases; bases outside gene matches: 11. The CDR3 protein is CASSLTPGTGYYEQYF. CDR3 DNA: TGTGCCAGCAGTTTAACTCCCGGGACAGGGTATTACGAGCAGTACTTC.

The V gene is TRBV7-9, the J gene TRBJ2-1, with D tentatively TRBD2 (5 bases). The CDR3 runs 16 residues. Germline V gene lookup returns CDR1 SEHNR and CDR2 FQNEAQ (reference sequence). V shed 5 bases and J shed 7 bases, with 21 bases lying between them. The CDR3 here is CASSGRLLALGNEQFF. CDR3 coding DNA: TGTGCCAGCAGCGGCCGACTCCTAGCATTGGGGAATGAGCAGTTCTTC.

This rearrangement joins TRBV5-4 to TRBJ2-3, with TRBD2 identical over 8 bases. The CDR3 runs to 16 residues. V gave up 2 bases and J gave up 1 base; unmatched junction bases: 6. Germline CDR1 is SGHNT and CDR2 is YYREEE (reference sequence). The CDR3 spells CASSFISGGRTDTQYF. The CDR3 DNA reads as TGTGCCAGCAGCTTTATAAGCGGGGGTCGCACAGATACGCAGTATTTT.

The chain couples TRBV6-6 to TRBJ1-1, with D maybe TRBD1 (6 bases). This CDR3 has 12 residues. V dropped 5 bases and J dropped 8 bases, with 12 bases sitting between them. CDR1 MNHNY and CDR2 SVGAGI come from the germline V gene (reference sequence). The DNA of the CDR3 is TGTGCCAGCAGTATACAGGGTTTGGAAGCTTTCTTT. The encoded protein is CASSIQGLEAFF.

The chain joins TRBV7-8 to TRBJ1-2, with a tentative D call TRBD1 (6 bases). This CDR3 contains 16 residues. Trimming cost V 2 bases and J 2 bases, with 15 bases left between them. Germline V gene data show CDR1 as SGHVS and CDR2 as FQNEAQ. The CDR3 bases are TGTGCCAGCAGCTTAAAGGAGACAGGCCGGAACTATGGCTACACCTTC. Translation: CASSLKETGRNYGYTF.

Comment on this clone: One junction end disagrees with the germline gene, perhaps due to a read error. This chain connects TRBV7-7 to TRBJ2-1; perhaps TRBD2 as D (6 bases). CDR1 is SSHAT and CDR2 is FNYEAQ in the germline V gene (reference sequence). This CDR3 region has 15 residues. Here the CDR3 reads CASSERVTRINEQFF. The CDR3 DNA is TGTGCTAGCAGCGAGCGGGTTACCCGGATCAATGAGCAGTTCTTC.

V gene TRBV30 combines with J gene TRBJ1-1; 9 bases map to TRBD1. CDR1 and CDR2 (germline): GTSNPN, SVGIG (reference sequence). V lost 2 bases, J lost 0 bases, and 7 bases stayed unmatched. The CDR3 sequence is 16 residues long. Written as DNA, the CDR3 is TGTGCCTGGAGTTGGGACAGGGAGAATTTGAACACTGAAGCTTTCTTT. Translating gives CAWSWDRENLNTEAFF.

The chain couples TRBV9 to TRBJ2-7; tentatively, D is TRBD1 (5 bases). V lost 3 bases and J lost 3, with 7 bases in between. The CDR3 is 12 residues long. CDR1 SGDLS and CDR2 YYNGEE come from the germline V gene. This CDR3 reads CASSGTGYEQYF. In nucleotides, the CDR3 is TGTGCCAGCAGCGGTACAGGCTACGAGCAGTACTTC.

The gene calls are TRBV5-3 and TRBJ1-6; TRBD1 matches at 7 bases. TRBV5-3 is an ORF, and what it does is uncertain. This CDR3 has 17 residues. V lost 1 base to trimming and J lost 8 bases; unmatched junction nucleotides: 12. This chain's CDR3 is CARSLKTGEDCDSPLHF. The CDR3 nucleotides read TGTGCCAGAAGCTTGAAAACAGGGGAGGATTGTGATTCACCCCTCCACTTT.

The chain links TRBV4-1 to TRBJ2-1; tentatively, D is TRBD2 (5 bases). Per the germline V gene, CDR1 is MGHRA and CDR2 is YSYEKL. The CDR3 totals 14 residues. The V end lost 3 bases, the J end lost 6 bases, and 12 bases lay between the germline ends. The CDR3 DNA reads as TGCGCCAGCAGCCAGGGAGCTGGAGCCAATGAGCAGTTCTTC. This sequence encodes CASSQGAGANEQFF.

The rearrangement links TRBV5-6 to TRBJ1-4, with a tentative D call TRBD1 (5 bases). V was shortened by 4 bases and J by 8 bases, with 18 bases between the two germline ends. In germline, CDR1 is SGHDT, CDR2 YYEEEE. The CDR3 consists of 15 residues. Here the CDR3 reads CASSEGNPRGEKLFF. The CDR3 DNA is TGTGCCAGCAGCGAAGGGAACCCTAGGGGCGAAAAACTGTTTTTT.

The chain uses TRBV27 and TRBJ2-3; 10 bases are shared with TRBD2. CDR1 is MNHEY and CDR2 is SMNVEV in the germline V gene (reference sequence). This CDR3 region has 17 residues. After removal of 3 bases from V and 1 base from J, the junction contained 7 bases not matched to a gene. The CDR3 here is CASSFGLAGAGTDTQYF. CDR3 coding DNA: TGTGCCAGCAGTTTTGGCCTAGCGGGGGCCGGCACAGATACGCAGTATTTT.

J is TRBJ1-2 and V is TRBV9, with D unresolved. Trimming stripped 3 bases from V and 5 bases from J, with 11 bases between. This CDR3 contains 13 residues. Per germline, CDR1 SGDLS and CDR2 YYNGEE. In DNA, the CDR3 is TGTGCCAGCAGCGAATACCCGGGGTATGGCTACACCTTC. This sequence encodes CASSEYPGYGYTF. The full variable domain, in which reference TRBV9 and TRBJ1-2 provide the parts outside the CDR3, is DSGVTQTPKHLITATGQRVTLRCSPRSGDLSVYWYQQSLDQGLQFLIQYYNGEERAKGNILERFSAQQFPDLHSELNLSSLELGDSALYFCASSEYPGYGYTFGSGTRLTVV.

CDR3 sequence: CASSYRGQGGNEQFF. The DNA of the CDR3 is TGTGCCAGCAGTTACCGGGGACAGGGGGGTAATGAGCAGTTCTTC. The V and J genes are TRBV6-5 and TRBJ2-1; 11 bases map to TRBD1. Losses at the gene ends were 2 bases for V and 7 bases for J; bases not matched to a gene: 4. This CDR3 spans 15 amino acids. Germline values: CDR1 MNHEY, CDR2 SVGAGI.